One sample yielded the 4 T cell receptor beta chains listed below, sequenced in a study of regulatory T cells in long-lasting Graves disease. Time point: newly diagnosed GD, antithyroid drugs for less than 3 months. PBMC-derived RNA was used for the TCR library. HTBI primers from iRepertoire and Arm-PCR of CDR3 regions yielded the TCR beta libraries. TCRdb reprocessed the multiplex PCR reads via MiXCR and lists one record per CDR3 protein. The table includes approximately 300,000 distinct CDR3 sequences, over 15% detected once. The specimen comprised peripheral blood mononuclear cells (PBMCs), sampled at new diagnosis, from a patient treated with antithyroid drugs. Every receptor here comes from a female donor with Graves disease.

There are a few counts of this clonotype. The chain uses TRBV5-1 and TRBJ2-1, with unresolved D. V gave up 3 bases and J gave up 2 bases, with 12 bases separating them. The CDR3 is 15 amino acids. Per the germline V gene, CDR1 is SGHRS and CDR2 is YFSETQ. CDR3 nucleotides: TGCGCCAGCAGCTCGGGCCTGGAGACCTACAATGAGCAGTTCTTC. Its translation is CASSSGLETYNEQFF.

This clonotype was detected a few times. The rearrangement uses TRBV5-1 and TRBJ2-6, with D tentatively TRBD1 (6 bases). Trimming took off 5 bases at V and 0 bases at J, with 21 bases between the two ends. In germline, CDR1 is SGHRS, CDR2 YFSETQ. The CDR3 is made up of 19 amino acids. CDR3 DNA sequence: TGCGCCAGCAGACGACAGGAAACCCCATTGGTCTCTGGGGCCAACGTCCTGACTTTC. This encodes CASRRQETPLVSGANVLTF. The variable domain in full, with the rest retrieved from reference TRBV5-1 and TRBJ2-6, is KAGVTQTPRYLIKTRGQQVTLSCSPISGHRSVSWYQQTPGQGLQFLFEYFSETQRNKGNFPGRFSGRQFSNSRSEMNVSTLELGDSALYLCASRRQETPLVSGANVLTFGAGSRLTVL.

There are many counts of this clonotype. The chain carries TRBV28 and TRBJ1-2, with D possibly matching TRBD1 (6 bases). Deletions cut 6 bases from V and 2 bases from J, with 16 bases between. From germline, CDR1 is MDHEN and CDR2 SYDVKM. This CDR3 is 15 amino acids long. CDR3 sequence (DNA): TGTGCCAGCAGCACCCATTCCAGGGGAAACTATGGCTACACCTTC. It codes for CASSTHSRGNYGYTF.

As concerns this clonotype: It differs at one base from a far larger clone, so likely a read error. The V call is TRBV11-3, the J call TRBJ2-3, with 9 bases identical to TRBD2. With the DNA end fitting TRBJ2-7 better, the J assignment may be wrong. CDR3 length equals 16 residues. CDR1 and CDR2 from the germline V gene are SGHNT and YENEEA. CDR3 in amino acids: CASSPELAGVGNEQYF. DNA for the CDR3: TGTGCCAGCAGCCCTGAATTAGCGGGAGTTGGCAATGAGCAGTACTTC.